One and the same sample provided the 18 T cell receptor beta chains below, sequenced in a study of blood T cell repertoires in COVID-19. Data came from immunoSEQ multiplex PCR; TCRdb stores just in-frame clones and leaves some out. The sample has some 170,000 clones; about 79% are singletons. The source material was peripheral blood. These receptors all stem from a woman aged 65 to 85 with acute or convalescent COVID-19.

The genes are TRBV13 and TRBJ2-3; 12 nucleotides agree with TRBD2. From germline, CDR1 is PRHDT and CDR2 FYEKMQ (reference sequence). Germline trimming cut 1 base from V and 6 bases from J; bases unmatched to any gene: 11. This CDR3 region has 18 residues. CDR3 DNA: TGTGCCAGCAGCTTAGTGACTAGCGGGAGACGGTCGACGGATACGCAGTATTTT. It specifies CASSLVTSGRRSTDTQYF.

This chain connects TRBV13 to TRBJ1-5; no firm D call. Germline V lookup: CDR1 PRHDT, CDR2 FYEKMQ (reference sequence). Trimming took off 3 bases at V and 7 bases at J, with 7 bases between the two ends. The CDR3 has 12 residues. The CDR3 region has the DNA TGTGCCAGCAGCTTGCTGGGCCAGCCCCAGCATTTT. Translated: CASSLLGQPQHF.

The chain employs TRBV5-5 and TRBJ2-7; 11 positions agree with TRBD2. V lost 0 bases, J lost 6 bases, and 17 bases stayed unmatched. The CDR3 has 19 residues. Germline CDR1 SGHKS, CDR2 YYEKEE (reference sequence). CDR3 coding DNA: TGTGCCAGCAGCTTGGGGCCTCTCTTTACTAGCGGGAGAGGTAGCGAGCAGTACTTC. Protein product: CASSLGPLFTSGRGSEQYF. Variable domain in full (rest from reference TRBV5-5 and TRBJ2-7): DAGVTQSPTHLIKTRGQQVTLRCSPISGHKSVSWYQQVLGQGPQFIFQYYEKEERGRGNFPDRFSARQFPNYSSELNVNALLLGDSALYLCASSLGPLFTSGRGSEQYFGPGTRLTVT.

V is TRBV29-1 and J is TRBJ1-1; D may be TRBD1 (5 bases). The germline gives CDR1 SQVTM, CDR2 ANQGSEA. There are 15 residues in the CDR3. V was trimmed by 7 bases and J by 0 bases, leaving 18 bases between them. CDR3 residues: CSARSGAMMNTEAFF. CDR3 DNA: TGCAGCGCCCGAAGCGGGGCAATGATGAACACTGAAGCTTTCTTT.

The rearrangement uses TRBV2 and TRBJ2-3, with TRBD2 as a possible D gene (5 bases). CDR1 and CDR2 (germline): SNHLY, FYNNEI. Trimming left V 7 bases short and J 0 bases short, with 14 bases between. CDR3 length: 15 residues. The CDR3: CASTPGLISTDTQYF. CDR3 DNA: TGTGCCAGCACTCCAGGACTCATTAGCACAGATACGCAGTATTTT.

The chain couples TRBV7-2 to TRBJ2-1, with 8 bases that match TRBD2. Germline CDR1 is SGHTA and CDR2 is FQGNSA. Trimming took 5 bases from V and 4 from J; bases not matched to a gene: 10. This CDR3 is 16 amino acids long. CDR3 DNA sequence: TGTGCCAGCAGCCCCCGATGGCTAGCGGGTTACAATGAGCAGTTCTTC. Protein sequence: CASSPRWLAGYNEQFF.

In this sample, this clone turned up a few times. V usage is TRBV19 and J usage is TRBJ1-3; no reliable D call. V was cut by 3 bases and J by 1 base, with 7 bases left in between. CDR3 size: 14 residues. Germline CDR1 and CDR2: LNHDA and SQIVND (reference sequence). CDR3 protein: CASSIVESGNTIYF. CDR3 in DNA: TGTGCCAGTAGTATTGTCGAGTCTGGAAACACCATATATTTT. Looking up the rest from reference TRBV19 and TRBJ1-3 gives the full variable domain: DGGITQSPKYLFRKEGQNVTLSCEQNLNHDAMYWYRQDPGQGLRLIYYSQIVNDFQKGDIAEGYSVSREKKESFPLTVTSAQKNPTAFYLCASSIVESGNTIYFGEGSWLTVV.

CDR3 loop: CASSQVTKREHLHYEQYF. The CDR3 DNA follows: TGTGCCAGCAGCCAAGTAACTAAGCGGGAGCACCTACACTACGAGCAGTACTTC. The chain combines TRBV3-1 (or the pseudogene TRBV3-2) with TRBJ2-7, with 8 bases fitting TRBD2. Trimming removed 1 base from V and 3 bases from J; junction bases left unmatched: 14. Looked up from germline, CDR1 is LGHDT and CDR2 is YNNKEL (reference sequence). This CDR3 comprises 18 residues.

The genes are TRBV11-3 and TRBJ1-2; a weak D match, TRBD1 (6 bases). Trimming took off 2 bases at V and 8 bases at J, with 15 bases between the two ends. Germline assignment: CDR1 SGHNT and CDR2 YENEEA. The CDR3 has 14 residues. The CDR3 nucleotides read TGTGCCAGCAGCTTAAATCCAGGGGATCAGGGCTACACCTTC. This gives the protein CASSLNPGDQGYTF.

V usage is TRBV27 and J usage is TRBJ2-7, with 8 bases lining up with TRBD2. Germline CDR1 MNHEY, CDR2 SMNVEV (reference sequence). CDR3 length equals 12 residues. J was trimmed by 4 bases and V by 11 bases; bases with no gene match: 7. This CDR3 reads CASREREYEQYF. DNA for the CDR3: TGTGCCTCTAGGGAGCGGGAGTACGAGCAGTACTTC.

V usage is TRBV6-5 and J usage is TRBJ2-3, with D perhaps TRBD1 (6 bases). The V and J ends lost 4 bases and 6 bases respectively, with 20 bases between them. The CDR3 totals 16 residues. Germline V CDR1 and CDR2: MNHEY, SVGAGI. The chain's CDR3 is CASSSYRQASGDTQYF. The CDR3 nucleotides are TGTGCCAGCAGTTCCTATCGACAGGCGTCTGGTGATACGCAGTATTTT.

V is TRBV15 and J is TRBJ2-7; TRBD2 aligns across 11 bases. Germline CDR1 LNHNV, CDR2 YYDKDF (reference sequence). The CDR3 has 16 residues. V lost 0 bases, J lost 6 bases, and 7 bases stayed unmatched. The CDR3 region is CATSRDLAGGQREQYF. The CDR3, as DNA: TGTGCCACCAGCAGAGATTTAGCGGGAGGGCAGCGCGAGCAGTACTTC.

The CDR3 DNA reads as TGTGCCAGCAGTGCAAAGGGGGGGGCGCGGCGGGAGCAGTACTTC. Translation: CASSAKGGARREQYF. V and J are TRBV2 and TRBJ2-7; D is perhaps TRBD2 (7 bases). The CDR3 has 15 residues. The germline V gene has CDR1 SNHLY and CDR2 FYNNEI. Trimming removed 4 bases at V and 7 bases at J, with 20 bases between.

The rearrangement links TRBV19 to TRBJ2-1; possible D gene TRBD2, 5 bases. The germline V and J ends were trimmed by 6 bases and 7 bases, with 7 bases remaining between them. Per germline, CDR1 LNHDA and CDR2 SQIVND (reference sequence). The CDR3 extends over 11 amino acids. CDR3 region: CASRAENEQFF. CDR3 bases: TGTGCCAGTAGAGCGGAAAATGAGCAGTTCTTC.

The chain carries TRBV19 and TRBJ1-5; TRBD1 agrees at 7 bases. The germline gives CDR1 LNHDA, CDR2 SQIVND (reference sequence). The CDR3 is 14 residues long. V lost 3 bases to trimming and J lost 5 bases; unmatched junction nucleotides: 4. This chain's CDR3 is CASSIWTGDQPQHF. The CDR3, as DNA: TGTGCCAGTAGTATTTGGACAGGCGATCAGCCCCAGCATTTT.

The sample holds one count of this clone. This chain joins TRBV3-1 (or the pseudogene TRBV3-2) and TRBJ1-2; 9 nucleotides line up with TRBD1. The CDR3 has 15 residues. Germline trimming cut 0 bases from V and 4 bases from J; bases unmatched to any gene: 3. Germline V gives CDR1 LGHDT, CDR2 YNNKEL (reference sequence). CDR3 loop: CASSQETGGTYGYTF. As DNA, the CDR3 is TGTGCCAGCAGCCAAGAGACAGGGGGAACCTATGGCTACACCTTC.

This chain joins TRBV30 and TRBJ1-2, with D uncertain. This CDR3 has 14 residues. V lost 0 bases to trimming and J lost 1 base, with 9 bases between them. Per germline, CDR1 GTSNPN and CDR2 SVGIG (reference sequence). As DNA, the CDR3 is TGTGCCTGGAGTGTACGAGGAGTTAACTATGGCTACACCTTC. Protein product: CAWSVRGVNYGYTF. Looking up the rest from reference TRBV30 and TRBJ1-2 gives the full variable domain: SQTIHQWPATLVQPVGSPLSLECTVEGTSNPNLYWYRQAAGRGLQLLFYSVGIGQISSEVPQNLSASRPQDRQFILSSKKLLLSDSGFYLCAWSVRGVNYGYTFGSGTRLTVV.

This clone appeared a few times. The chain is built from TRBV29-1 and TRBJ2-1; TRBD1 matches 7 bases. The CDR3 is 15 residues long. Trimming took 3 bases from V and 2 from J; bases not matched to a gene: 7. Germline CDR1 and CDR2: SQVTM and ANQGSEA. The CDR3 region has the DNA TGCAGCGTTGATTCGGGGACAGCTACCTACAATGAGCAGTTCTTC. Translation gives CSVDSGTATYNEQFF.